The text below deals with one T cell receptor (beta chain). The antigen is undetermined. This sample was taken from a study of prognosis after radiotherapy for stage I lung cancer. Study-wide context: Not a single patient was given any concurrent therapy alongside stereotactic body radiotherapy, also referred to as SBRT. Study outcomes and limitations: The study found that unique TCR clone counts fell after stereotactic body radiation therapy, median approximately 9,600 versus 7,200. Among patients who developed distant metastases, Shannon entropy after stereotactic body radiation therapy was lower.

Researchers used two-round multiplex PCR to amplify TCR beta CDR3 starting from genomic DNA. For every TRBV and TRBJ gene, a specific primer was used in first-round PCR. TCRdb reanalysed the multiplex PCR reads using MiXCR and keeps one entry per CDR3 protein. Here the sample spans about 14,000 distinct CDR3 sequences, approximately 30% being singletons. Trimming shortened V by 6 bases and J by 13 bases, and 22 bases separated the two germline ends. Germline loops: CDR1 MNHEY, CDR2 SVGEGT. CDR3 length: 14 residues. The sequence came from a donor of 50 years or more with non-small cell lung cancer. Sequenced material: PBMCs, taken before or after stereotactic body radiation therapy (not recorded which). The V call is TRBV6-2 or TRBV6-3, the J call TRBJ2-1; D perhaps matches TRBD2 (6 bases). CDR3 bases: TGTGCCAGCAGGGAGCTGGAGGGTTCCACTGATCAGTTCTTC. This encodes CASRELEGSTDQFF.